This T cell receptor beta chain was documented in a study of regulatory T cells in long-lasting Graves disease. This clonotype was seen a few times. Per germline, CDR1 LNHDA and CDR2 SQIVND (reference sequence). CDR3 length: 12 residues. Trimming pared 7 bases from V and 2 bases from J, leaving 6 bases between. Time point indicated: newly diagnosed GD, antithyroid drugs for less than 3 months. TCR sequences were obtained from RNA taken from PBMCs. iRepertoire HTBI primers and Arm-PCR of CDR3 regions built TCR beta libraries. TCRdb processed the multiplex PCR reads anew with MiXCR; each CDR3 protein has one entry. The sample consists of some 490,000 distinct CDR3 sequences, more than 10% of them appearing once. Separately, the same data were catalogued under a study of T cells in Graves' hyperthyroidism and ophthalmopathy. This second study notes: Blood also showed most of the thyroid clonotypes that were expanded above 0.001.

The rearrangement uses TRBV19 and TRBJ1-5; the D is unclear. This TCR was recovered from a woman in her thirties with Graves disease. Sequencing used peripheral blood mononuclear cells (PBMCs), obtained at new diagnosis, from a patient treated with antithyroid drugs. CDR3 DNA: TGTGCCAGTAACCGGGGCAATCAGCCCCAGCATTTT. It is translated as CASNRGNQPQHF.